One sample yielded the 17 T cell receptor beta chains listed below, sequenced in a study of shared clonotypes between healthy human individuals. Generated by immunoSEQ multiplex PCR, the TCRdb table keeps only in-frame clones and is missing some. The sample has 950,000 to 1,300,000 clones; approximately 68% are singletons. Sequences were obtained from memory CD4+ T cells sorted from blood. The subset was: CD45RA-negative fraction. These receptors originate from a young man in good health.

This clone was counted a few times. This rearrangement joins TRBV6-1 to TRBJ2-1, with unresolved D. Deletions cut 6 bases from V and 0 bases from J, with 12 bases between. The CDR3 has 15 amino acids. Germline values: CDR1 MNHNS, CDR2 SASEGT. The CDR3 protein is CASRQTWSSYNEQFF. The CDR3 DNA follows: TGTGCCAGCAGACAAACCTGGAGCTCCTACAATGAGCAGTTCTTC.

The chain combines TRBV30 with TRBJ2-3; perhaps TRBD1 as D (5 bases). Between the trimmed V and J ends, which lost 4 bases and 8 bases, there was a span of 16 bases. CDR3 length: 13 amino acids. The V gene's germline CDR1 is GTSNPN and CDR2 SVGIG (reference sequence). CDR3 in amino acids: CAWKGQGIGTQYF. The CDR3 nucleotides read TGTGCCTGGAAGGGGCAGGGTATTGGTACGCAGTATTTT.

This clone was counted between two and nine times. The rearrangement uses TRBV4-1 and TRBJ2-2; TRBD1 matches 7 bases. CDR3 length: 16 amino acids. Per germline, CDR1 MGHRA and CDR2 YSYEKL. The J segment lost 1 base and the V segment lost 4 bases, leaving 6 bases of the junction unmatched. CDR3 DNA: TGCGCCAGCAGCCCCCGACAGGGTTGGAACACCGGGGAGCTGTTTTTT. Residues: CASSPRQGWNTGELFF.

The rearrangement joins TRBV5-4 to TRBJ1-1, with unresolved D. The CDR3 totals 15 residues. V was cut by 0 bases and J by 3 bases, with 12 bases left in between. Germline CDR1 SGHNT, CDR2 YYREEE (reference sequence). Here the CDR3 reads CASSLVGSADTEAFF. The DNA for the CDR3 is TGTGCCAGCAGCTTGGTAGGGTCGGCGGACACTGAAGCTTTCTTT.

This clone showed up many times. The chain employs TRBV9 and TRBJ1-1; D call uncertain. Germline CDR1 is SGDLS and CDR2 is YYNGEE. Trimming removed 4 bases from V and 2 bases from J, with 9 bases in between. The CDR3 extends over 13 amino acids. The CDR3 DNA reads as TGTGCCAGCAGCATCCGGGAAAACACTGAAGCTTTCTTT. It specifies CASSIRENTEAFF.

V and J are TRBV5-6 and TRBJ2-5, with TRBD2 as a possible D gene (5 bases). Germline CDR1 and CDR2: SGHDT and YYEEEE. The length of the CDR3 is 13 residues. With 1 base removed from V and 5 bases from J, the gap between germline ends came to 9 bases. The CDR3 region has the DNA TGTGCCAGCAGCTTGACAGAGCGGGAGACCCAGTACTTC. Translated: CASSLTERETQYF.

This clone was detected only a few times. The CDR3 DNA follows: TGTGCCAGCAGCGCCGGACAGTTATATCAGCCCCAGCATTTT. Its translation is CASSAGQLYQPQHF. The chain carries TRBV9 and TRBJ1-5; TRBD1 is a possible D gene (6 bases). Germline values: CDR1 SGDLS, CDR2 YYNGEE. Trimming left V 3 bases short and J 5 bases short, with 12 bases between. The CDR3 totals 14 residues.

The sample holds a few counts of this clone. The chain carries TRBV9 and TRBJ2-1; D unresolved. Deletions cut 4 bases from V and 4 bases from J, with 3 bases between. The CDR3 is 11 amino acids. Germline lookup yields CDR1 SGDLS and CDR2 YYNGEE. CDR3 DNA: TGTGCCAGCAGCAAGTACAATGAGCAGTTCTTC. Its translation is CASSKYNEQFF.

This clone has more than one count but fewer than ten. The CDR3 DNA reads as TGCGCCAGCAGCCCACAGGATAACTATAATTCACCCCTCCACTTT. This gives the protein CASSPQDNYNSPLHF. The chain carries TRBV5-1 and TRBJ1-6; weak D call: TRBD1 (5 bases). Germline-derived CDR1 and CDR2 are SGHRS and YFSETQ. Trimming removed 4 bases at V and 3 bases at J, with 11 bases between. CDR3 length: 15 residues.

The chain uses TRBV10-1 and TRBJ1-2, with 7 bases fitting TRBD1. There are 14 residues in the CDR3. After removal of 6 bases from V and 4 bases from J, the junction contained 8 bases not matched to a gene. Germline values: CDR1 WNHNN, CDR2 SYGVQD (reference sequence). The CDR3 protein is CASSADREFYGYTF. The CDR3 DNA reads TGCGCCAGCAGCGCAGACAGGGAATTCTATGGCTACACCTTC.

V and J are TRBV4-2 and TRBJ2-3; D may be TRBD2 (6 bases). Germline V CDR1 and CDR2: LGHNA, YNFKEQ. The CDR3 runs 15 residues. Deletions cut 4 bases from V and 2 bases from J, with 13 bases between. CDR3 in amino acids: CASSLGLQSTDTQYF. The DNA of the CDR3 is TGTGCCAGCAGCCTTGGACTACAATCCACAGATACGCAGTATTTT.

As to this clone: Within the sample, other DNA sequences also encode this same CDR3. Written as DNA, the CDR3 is TGTGCCAGCAGGGGGACAGGAGGTAACTATGGCTACACCTTC. Translated: CASRGTGGNYGYTF. The chain has TRBV6-1 and TRBJ1-2; 8 bases align to TRBD1. J was trimmed by 1 base and V by 6 bases; bases with no gene match: 4. This CDR3 has 14 amino acids. Germline assignment: CDR1 MNHNS and CDR2 SASEGT.

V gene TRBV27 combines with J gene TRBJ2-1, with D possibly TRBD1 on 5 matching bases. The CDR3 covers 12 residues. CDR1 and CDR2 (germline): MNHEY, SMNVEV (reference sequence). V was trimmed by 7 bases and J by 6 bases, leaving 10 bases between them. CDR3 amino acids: CASTGNSNEQFF. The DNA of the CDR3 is TGTGCCAGCACAGGGAACTCCAATGAGCAGTTCTTC.

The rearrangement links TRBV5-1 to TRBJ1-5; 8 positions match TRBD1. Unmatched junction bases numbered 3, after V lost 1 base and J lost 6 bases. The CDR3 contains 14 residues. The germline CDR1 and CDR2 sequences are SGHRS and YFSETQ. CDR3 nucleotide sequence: TGCGCCAGCAGCTTGACAGGGGGGCCTCAGCCCCAGCATTTT. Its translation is CASSLTGGPQPQHF.

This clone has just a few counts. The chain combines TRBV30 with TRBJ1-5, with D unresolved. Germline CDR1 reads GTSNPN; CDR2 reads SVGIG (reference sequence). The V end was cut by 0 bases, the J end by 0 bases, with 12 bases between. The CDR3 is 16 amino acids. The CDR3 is CAWSVGNLYSNQPQHF. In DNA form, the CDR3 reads TGTGCCTGGAGTGTAGGTAATCTTTATAGCAATCAGCCCCAGCATTTT.

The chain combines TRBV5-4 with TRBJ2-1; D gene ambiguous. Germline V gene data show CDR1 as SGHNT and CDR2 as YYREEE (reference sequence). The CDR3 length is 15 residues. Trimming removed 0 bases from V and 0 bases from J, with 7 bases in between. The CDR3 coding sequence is TGTGCCAGCAGCTTGGGGTGGAGCTCCTACAATGAGCAGTTCTTC. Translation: CASSLGWSSYNEQFF.

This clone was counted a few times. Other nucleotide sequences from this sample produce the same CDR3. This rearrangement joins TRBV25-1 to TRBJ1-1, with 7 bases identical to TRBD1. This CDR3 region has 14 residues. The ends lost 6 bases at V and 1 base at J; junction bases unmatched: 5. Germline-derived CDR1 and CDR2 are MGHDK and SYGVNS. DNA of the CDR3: TGTGCCAGCAGCGAGGGGGCGCGGAACACTGAAGCTTTCTTT. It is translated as CASSEGARNTEAFF.